The T cell receptor beta chain described here comes from a study of identical twins. The germline V and J ends were trimmed by 5 bases and 1 base, with 10 bases remaining between them. This CDR3 region has 14 residues. Looked up from germline, CDR1 is SGHVS and CDR2 is FQNEAQ. Each CDR3 protein is one row after TCRdb ran MiXCR on the 5' RACE reads. This table has under 300,000 distinct CDR3 sequences, roughly 13% appearing once. These records were also assigned to another study, of yellow fever vaccine responses in identical twins.

The TCR comes from a woman in her late teens or twenties in good health. Sequencing was carried out using memory (CD45RO+) T cells sorted from blood. V is TRBV7-8 and J is TRBJ2-3; D is possibly TRBD2 (5 bases). The CDR3 reads CASSLRDRTDTQYF. The CDR3 nucleotides are TGTGCCAGCAGCCTCCGGGATCGCACAGATACGCAGTATTTT.